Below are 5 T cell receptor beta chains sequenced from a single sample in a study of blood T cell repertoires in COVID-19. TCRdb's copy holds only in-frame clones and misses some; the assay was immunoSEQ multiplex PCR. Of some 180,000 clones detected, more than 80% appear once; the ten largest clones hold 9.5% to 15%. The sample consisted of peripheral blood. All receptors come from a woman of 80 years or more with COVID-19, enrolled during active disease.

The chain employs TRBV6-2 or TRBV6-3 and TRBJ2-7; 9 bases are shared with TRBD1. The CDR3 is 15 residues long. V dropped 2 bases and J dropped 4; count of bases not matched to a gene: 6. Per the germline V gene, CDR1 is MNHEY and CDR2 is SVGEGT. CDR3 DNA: TGTGCCAGCAGTTACGAAAGGGGACAGGGTTACGAGCAGTACTTC. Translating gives CASSYERGQGYEQYF.

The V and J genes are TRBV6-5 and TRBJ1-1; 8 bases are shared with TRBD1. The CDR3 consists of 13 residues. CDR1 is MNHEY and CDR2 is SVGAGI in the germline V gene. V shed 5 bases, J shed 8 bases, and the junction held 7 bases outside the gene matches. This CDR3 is CASSPGQALEAFF. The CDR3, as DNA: TGTGCCAGCAGTCCGGGACAGGCGCTGGAAGCTTTCTTT.

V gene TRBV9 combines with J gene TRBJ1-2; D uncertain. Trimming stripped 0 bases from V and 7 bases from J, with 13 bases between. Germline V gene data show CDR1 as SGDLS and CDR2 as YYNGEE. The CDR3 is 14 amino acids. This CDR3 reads CASSVVPGVGGYTF. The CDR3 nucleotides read TGTGCCAGCAGCGTAGTTCCCGGGGTAGGTGGCTACACCTTC.

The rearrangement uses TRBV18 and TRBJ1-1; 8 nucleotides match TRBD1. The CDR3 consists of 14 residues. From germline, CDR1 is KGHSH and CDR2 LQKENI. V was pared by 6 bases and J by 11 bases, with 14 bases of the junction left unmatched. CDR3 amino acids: CASSPGQEDFRAFF. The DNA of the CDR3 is TGTGCCAGCTCCCCGGGACAGGAGGACTTTAGGGCTTTCTTT. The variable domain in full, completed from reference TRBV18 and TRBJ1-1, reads NAGVMQNPRHLVRRRGQEARLRCSPMKGHSHVYWYRQLPEEGLKFMVYLQKENIIDESGMPKERFSAEFPKEGPSILRIQQVVRGDSAAYFCASSPGQEDFRAFFGQGTRLTVV.

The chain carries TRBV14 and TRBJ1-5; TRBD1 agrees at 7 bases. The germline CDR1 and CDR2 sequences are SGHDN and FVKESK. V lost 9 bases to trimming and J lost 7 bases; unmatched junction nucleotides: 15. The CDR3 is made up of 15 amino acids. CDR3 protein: CARKKQGLGRQPQHF. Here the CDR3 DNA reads TGTGCCAGAAAAAAACAGGGGTTGGGTAGGCAGCCCCAGCATTTT.